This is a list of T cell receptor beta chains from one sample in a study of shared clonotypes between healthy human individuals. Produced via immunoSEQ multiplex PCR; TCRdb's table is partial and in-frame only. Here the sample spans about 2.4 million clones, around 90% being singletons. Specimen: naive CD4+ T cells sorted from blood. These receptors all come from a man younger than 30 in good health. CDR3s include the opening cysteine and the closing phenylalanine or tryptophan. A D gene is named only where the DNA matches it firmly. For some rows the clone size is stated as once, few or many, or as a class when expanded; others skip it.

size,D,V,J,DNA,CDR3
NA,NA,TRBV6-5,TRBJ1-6,TGTGCCAGCAGTCGTCAGGGAGGAAATTCACCCCTCCACTTT,CASSRQGGNSPLHF
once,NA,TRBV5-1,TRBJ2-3,TGCGCCAGCAGCTATGACTGGACAGATACGCAGTATTTT,CASSYDWTDTQYF
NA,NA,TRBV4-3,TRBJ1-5,TGCGCCAGCAGCCAAGATCGTAGTAACCCCCAGCATTTT,CASSQDRSNPQHF
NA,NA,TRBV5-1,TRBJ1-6,TGCGCCAGCAGCTTGGGGACCGGGGAAATTAATTCACCCCTCCACTTT,CASSLGTGEINSPLHF
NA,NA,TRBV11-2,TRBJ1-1,TGTGCCAGCAGCATACACGACACAAGGACCACTGAAGCTTTCTTT,CASSIHDTRTTEAFF
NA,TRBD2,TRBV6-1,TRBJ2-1,TGTGCCAGCAGTGGGGCTAGCGGGAGCTCTTCGAATGAGCAGTTCTTC,CASSGASGSSSNEQFF
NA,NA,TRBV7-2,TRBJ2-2,TGTGCCAGCAGACGGACGGTGAACACCGGGGAGCTGTTTTTT,CASRRTVNTGELFF
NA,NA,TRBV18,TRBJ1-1,TGTGCCAGCTCACCACTTCCGGGGAACACTGAAGCTTTCTTT,CASSPLPGNTEAFF
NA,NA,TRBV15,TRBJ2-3,TGTGCCACCAGCAGAGATCTTACAGATACGCAGTATTTT,CATSRDLTDTQYF
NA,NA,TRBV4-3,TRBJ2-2,TGCGCCAGCAGGTCGACAGAGAACACCGGGGAGCTGTTTTTT,CASRSTENTGELFF
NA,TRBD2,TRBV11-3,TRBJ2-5,TGTGCCAGCAGCTTATCCGGGGGAGGGCAAGAGACCCAGTACTTC,CASSLSGGGQETQYF
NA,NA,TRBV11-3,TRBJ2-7,TGTGCCAGCAGCTACGAAGCGGAGCCTTTAGGTTACGAGCAGTACTTC,CASSYEAEPLGYEQYF
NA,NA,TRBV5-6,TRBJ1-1,TGTGCCAGCAGCCAAAGGTCCCTGGGCAGGCGGAACACTGAAGCTTTCTTT,CASSQRSLGRRNTEAFF
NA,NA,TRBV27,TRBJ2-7,TGTGCCAGCAGACCCACGGGCGGTTCCGAGCAGTACTTC,CASRPTGGSEQYF
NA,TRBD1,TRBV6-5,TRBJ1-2,TGTGCCAGCAGCCGGGGAGACAGGGCCTATGGCTACACCTTC,CASSRGDRAYGYTF
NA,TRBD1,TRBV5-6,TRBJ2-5,TGTGCCAGCAGCTCTACGACAGGGAAATCGGCCCAGTACTTC,CASSSTTGKSAQYF
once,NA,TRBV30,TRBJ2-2,TGTGCCTGGAGAGGACACGGGACCGGGGAGCTGTTTTTT,CAWRGHGTGELFF
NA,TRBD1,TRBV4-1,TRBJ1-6,TGCGCCAGCGCTACAGGGGGCATCGGGAATTCACCCCTCCACTTT,CASATGGIGNSPLHF
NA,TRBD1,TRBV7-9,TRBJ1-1,TGTGCCAGCAGCTGGGGGGGGACAGCGACCTCTGAAGCTTTCTTT,CASSWGGTATSEAFF
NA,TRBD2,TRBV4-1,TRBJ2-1,TGCGCCAGCAGCCAAGTTGCTAGCGGGGGGGATGAGCAGTTCTTC,CASSQVASGGDEQFF
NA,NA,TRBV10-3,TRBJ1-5,TGTGCCATTTCAGACGGGTATAGCAATCAGCCCCAGCATTTT,CAISDGYSNQPQHF
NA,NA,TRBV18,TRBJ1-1,TGTGCCAGCTCACCATCCCGTACAGTCATGAACACTGAAGCTTTCTTT,CASSPSRTVMNTEAFF
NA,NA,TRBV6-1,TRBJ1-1,TGTGCCAGCAGTGACGAGGGGTTGAACACTGAAGCTTTCTTT,CASSDEGLNTEAFF
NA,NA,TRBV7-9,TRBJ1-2,TGTGCCAGCAGCTTAGTAAGCGAGCCTCTTACCTTC,CASSLVSEPLTF
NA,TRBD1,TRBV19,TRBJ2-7,TGTGCCAGTAGTAAAGGACAGGGAGGTTTCTACGAGCAGTACTTC,CASSKGQGGFYEQYF
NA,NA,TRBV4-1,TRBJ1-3,TGCGCCAGCAGCCAAGATATTATCACGGGTTTCGGAAACACCATATATTTT,CASSQDIITGFGNTIYF
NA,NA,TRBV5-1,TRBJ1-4,TGCGCCAGCAGCTTAAGGACAGTCAATGAAAAACTGTTTTTT,CASSLRTVNEKLFF